Below are 18 T cell receptor beta chains sequenced from a single sample in a study of T cells after yellow fever vaccination. TCRdb analysed the 5' RACE reads with MiXCR anew, one entry per CDR3 protein. The sample lists under 150,000 distinct CDR3 sequences; roughly 8.2% were seen once. This specimen was CD4+ T cells sorted from PBMCs, taken 5 days after the yellow fever booster vaccination. The source is a man aged 30-40 years who received the YFV17D yellow fever vaccine.

This clonotype was seen at least ten times. V gene TRBV7-6 combines with J gene TRBJ1-3, with a tentative D call TRBD1 (6 bases). Germline assignment: CDR1 SGHVS and CDR2 FNYEAQ. The CDR3 is 16 amino acids. Trimming stripped 5 bases from V and 4 bases from J, with 18 bases between. In nucleotides, the CDR3 is TGTGCCAGCAGCCCGCTCGGGGGGGCGACGGGAAACACCATATATTTT. This translates into CASSPLGGATGNTIYF.

This clonotype was recorded at least ten times. The CDR3 sequence is CASSSSGGRLTYNEQFF. Here the CDR3 DNA reads TGTGCCAGCAGCTCTAGCGGGGGCCGTCTCACCTACAATGAGCAGTTCTTC. J is TRBJ2-1 and V is TRBV7-8; 10 bases are a match to TRBD2. CDR3 length equals 17 residues. Germline loops: CDR1 SGHVS, CDR2 FQNEAQ. With 4 bases clipped from V and 2 bases from J, the junction kept 8 bases outside the gene matches.

This clonotype was detected many times. The chain is built from TRBV29-1 and TRBJ2-7; 7 positions agree with TRBD1. The CDR3 is 15 amino acids. Looked up from germline, CDR1 is SQVTM and CDR2 is ANQGSEA. V shed 1 base, J shed 3 bases, and the junction held 9 bases outside the gene matches. The CDR3: CSVEVPKGANYEQYF. The CDR3 DNA follows: TGCAGCGTTGAAGTGCCGAAGGGGGCGAACTACGAGCAGTACTTC.

Many counts were recorded for this clonotype. This sequence joins TRBV7-9 and TRBJ2-7; the match to TRBD1 covers 7 bases. This CDR3 region has 15 residues. With V trimmed by 5 bases and J by 3 bases, 10 bases remained unmatched. From germline, CDR1 is SEHNR and CDR2 FQNEAQ (reference sequence). The CDR3 nucleotides read TGTGCCAGCAGCCAAAGGGACAGTCGGCTCTACGAGCAGTACTTC. Its protein is CASSQRDSRLYEQYF.

This clonotype was counted at least ten times. The V gene is TRBV4-2, the J gene TRBJ2-1; 10 nucleotides align to TRBD2. The ends lost 4 bases at V and 5 bases at J; junction bases unmatched: 11. CDR1 and CDR2 from the germline V gene are LGHNA and YNFKEQ. CDR3 size: 17 residues. The CDR3 sequence is CASSPTAAGGGHNEQFF. The CDR3 coding sequence is TGTGCCAGCAGCCCGACCGCAGCGGGAGGGGGACACAATGAGCAGTTCTTC.

This clonotype was detected many times. The rearrangement joins TRBV5-1 to TRBJ2-3, with 10 bases matching TRBD1. After removal of 4 bases from V and 3 bases from J, the junction contained 8 bases not matched to a gene. This CDR3 has 16 amino acids. Germline V lookup: CDR1 SGHRS, CDR2 YFSETQ. The CDR3 is CASSTGQGVGTDTQYF. CDR3 DNA sequence: TGCGCCAGCAGCACCGGACAGGGGGTGGGGACAGATACGCAGTATTTT.

This clonotype was observed at least ten times. The rearrangement links TRBV10-3 to TRBJ2-3, with TRBD2 matching over 7 bases. The CDR3 loop spans 14 amino acids. Germline CDR1 is ENHRY and CDR2 is SYGVKD. With V trimmed by 8 bases and J by 0 bases, 5 bases remained unmatched. The CDR3 loop reads CAIESSGSTDTQYF. CDR3 in DNA: TGTGCCATCGAAAGTAGCGGGAGCACAGATACGCAGTATTTT.

This clonotype was detected only a few times. The rearrangement joins TRBV18 to TRBJ1-2; D not resolved. The germline V gene has CDR1 KGHSH and CDR2 LQKENI. V was pared by 0 bases and J by 3 bases, with 11 bases between. The CDR3 sequence is 15 residues long. DNA of the CDR3: TGTGCCAGCTCACCACCGGAGGCAGCGGACTATGGCTACACCTTC. Amino acids: CASSPPEAADYGYTF.

At least ten counts were recorded for this clonotype. The rearrangement joins TRBV5-1 to TRBJ2-7, with 13 bases that match TRBD2. The CDR3 runs to 15 residues. Per germline, CDR1 SGHRS and CDR2 YFSETQ. V gave up 0 bases and J gave up 5 bases; unmatched junction bases: 2. Written as DNA, the CDR3 is TGCGCCAGCAGCTTGGCAGGACTAGCGGGGGACGAGCAGTACTTC. Protein sequence: CASSLAGLAGDEQYF.

This clonotype was counted at least ten times. The chain links TRBV12-3 or TRBV12-4 to TRBJ2-3; the match to TRBD2 covers 11 bases. CDR3 length equals 17 residues. V was clipped by 2 bases and J by 0 bases; unmatched bases: 4. The CDR3 sequence: CASSLSVAGGSTDTQYF. CDR3 sequence (DNA): TGTGCCAGCAGTTTATCCGTAGCGGGAGGGAGCACAGATACGCAGTATTTT.

At least ten counts were recorded for this clonotype. V is TRBV20-1 and J is TRBJ2-1, with 9 bases identical to TRBD2. Germline V gene data show CDR1 as DFQATT and CDR2 as SNEGSKA (reference sequence). CDR3 size: 13 residues. J lost 10 bases, V lost 7 bases, and 11 bases had no gene match. The DNA of the CDR3 is TGCAGTGTCTCTCGAGCGGGAGGACGGGAGCAGTTCTTC. Residues: CSVSRAGGREQFF.

In this sample, this clonotype turned up many times. This chain uses TRBV29-1 with TRBJ2-7; 9 bases are a match to TRBD1. This CDR3 contains 13 residues. With V trimmed by 5 bases and J by 4 bases, 6 bases remained unmatched. The germline gives CDR1 SQVTM, CDR2 ANQGSEA. CDR3 bases: TGCAGCGTTACCGGGACAGGGTGGTACGAGCAGTACTTC. This codes for CSVTGTGWYEQYF.

This clonotype appeared many times. This sequence joins TRBV20-1 and TRBJ1-5; unclear D gene. In germline, CDR1 is DFQATT, CDR2 SNEGSKA (reference sequence). The V end was cut by 5 bases, the J end by 1 base, with 12 bases between. The CDR3 runs 14 residues. The CDR3 bases are TGCAGTGCTCCCGTGGGCGGGAGCAATCAGCCCCAGCATTTT. Translated: CSAPVGGSNQPQHF.

Many counts were recorded for this clonotype. The V call is TRBV20-1, the J call TRBJ1-6; weak D call: TRBD1 (6 bases). The CDR3 consists of 14 residues. Germline V gene lookup returns CDR1 DFQATT and CDR2 SNEGSKA (reference sequence). V dropped 5 bases and J dropped 10 bases, with 18 bases sitting between them. CDR3 protein: CSAAASGASSPLHF. In DNA, the CDR3 is TGCAGTGCTGCGGCTTCGGGGGCTAGCTCACCCCTCCACTTT.

This clonotype was detected ten times or more. The rearrangement links TRBV7-7 to TRBJ2-1, with TRBD2 matching over 11 bases. The length of the CDR3 is 15 residues. Germline V lookup: CDR1 SSHAT, CDR2 FNYEAQ (reference sequence). V lost 1 base, J lost 10 bases, and 6 bases stayed unmatched. CDR3 residues: CASSLEALAGGEQFF. The CDR3 nucleotides read TGTGCCAGCAGCTTAGAGGCTCTAGCGGGAGGCGAGCAGTTCTTC.

This chain joins TRBV10-3 and TRBJ2-7; 7 bases agree with TRBD1. This CDR3 is 14 amino acids long. Trimming cost V 3 bases and J 1 base; bases outside gene matches: 3. Germline CDR1 reads ENHRY; CDR2 reads SYGVKD. The CDR3 spells CAISETGVSYEQYF. The CDR3 region has the DNA TGTGCCATCAGTGAAACAGGGGTATCCTACGAGCAGTACTTC.

This sequence joins TRBV7-8 and TRBJ1-6; possibly TRBD1 for D (6 bases). Germline CDR1 and CDR2: SGHVS and FQNEAQ. The V end lost 5 bases, the J end lost 9 bases, and 20 bases lay between the germline ends. There are 16 residues in the CDR3. CDR3 in DNA: TGTGCCAGCAGCCCTACATCCCGGGACACACTTTCACCCCTCCACTTT. This encodes CASSPTSRDTLSPLHF.

This clonotype was observed a handful of times. J is TRBJ2-1 and V is TRBV24-1, with D possibly matching TRBD2 (6 bases). Between the trimmed V and J ends, which lost 4 bases and 2 bases, there was a span of 14 bases. The CDR3 runs to 16 residues. CDR1 and CDR2 (germline): KGHDR, SFDVKD. The CDR3 sequence is CATSDYQAGAYNEQFF. The CDR3, as DNA: TGTGCCACCAGTGACTATCAAGCGGGCGCCTACAATGAGCAGTTCTTC.